The entry that follows covers one TCR beta chain sequence. This specimen comes from a study of neoadjuvant anti-PD-1 for oral cavity cancer. Assay used: immunoSEQ multiplex PCR; TCRdb lists only in-frame clones, some missing. Among 20,000 to 30,000 clones listed, around 26% were seen once. Germline V gives CDR1 SNHLY, CDR2 FYNNEI. V gave up 7 bases and J gave up 3 bases, with 13 bases separating them. This CDR3 comprises 13 residues. Time point in this sample: after neoadjuvant nivolumab, at surgical resection. V and J are TRBV2 and TRBJ2-7, with D possibly being TRBD1 (5 bases). This specimen consisted of tumor tissue, obtained after nivolumab (anti-PD-1) treatment. This TCR was sampled from a person between 40 and 85 years old with oral cavity squamous cell carcinoma. CDR3 sequence (DNA): TGTGCCAGCATATCCACGACAGTCTACGAGCAGTACTTC. Translating it yields CASISTTVYEQYF. Combining the CDR3 with reference TRBV2 and TRBJ2-7 gives the whole variable domain EPEVTQTPSHQVTQMGQEVILRCVPISNHLYFYWYRQILGQKVEFLVSFYNNEISEKSEIFDDQFSVERPDGSNFTLKIRSTKLEDSAMYFCASISTTVYEQYFGPGTRLTVT.